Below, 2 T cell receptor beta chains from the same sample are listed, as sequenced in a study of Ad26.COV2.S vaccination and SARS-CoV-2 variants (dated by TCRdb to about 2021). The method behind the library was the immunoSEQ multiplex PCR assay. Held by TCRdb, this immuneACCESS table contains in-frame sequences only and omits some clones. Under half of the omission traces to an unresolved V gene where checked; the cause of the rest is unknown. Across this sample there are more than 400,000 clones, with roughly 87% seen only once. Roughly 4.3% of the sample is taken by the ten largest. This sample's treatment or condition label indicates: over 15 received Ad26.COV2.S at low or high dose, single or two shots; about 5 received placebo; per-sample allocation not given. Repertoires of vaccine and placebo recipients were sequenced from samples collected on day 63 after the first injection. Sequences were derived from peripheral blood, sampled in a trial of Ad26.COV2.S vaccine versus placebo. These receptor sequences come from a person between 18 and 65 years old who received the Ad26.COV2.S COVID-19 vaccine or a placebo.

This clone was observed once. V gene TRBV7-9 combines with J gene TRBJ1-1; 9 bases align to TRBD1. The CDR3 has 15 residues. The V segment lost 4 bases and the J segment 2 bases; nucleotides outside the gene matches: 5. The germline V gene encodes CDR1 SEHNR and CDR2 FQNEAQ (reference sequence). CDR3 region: CASSSRDRVNTEAFF. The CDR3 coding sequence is TGTGCCAGCAGCTCACGGGACAGGGTAAACACTGAAGCTTTCTTT.

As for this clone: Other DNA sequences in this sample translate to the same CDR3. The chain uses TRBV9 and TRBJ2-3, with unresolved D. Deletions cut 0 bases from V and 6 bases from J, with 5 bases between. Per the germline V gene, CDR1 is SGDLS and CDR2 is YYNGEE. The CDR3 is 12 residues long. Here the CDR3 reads CASSVVGDTQYF. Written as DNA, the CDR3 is TGTGCCAGCAGCGTAGTAGGGGATACGCAGTATTTT.